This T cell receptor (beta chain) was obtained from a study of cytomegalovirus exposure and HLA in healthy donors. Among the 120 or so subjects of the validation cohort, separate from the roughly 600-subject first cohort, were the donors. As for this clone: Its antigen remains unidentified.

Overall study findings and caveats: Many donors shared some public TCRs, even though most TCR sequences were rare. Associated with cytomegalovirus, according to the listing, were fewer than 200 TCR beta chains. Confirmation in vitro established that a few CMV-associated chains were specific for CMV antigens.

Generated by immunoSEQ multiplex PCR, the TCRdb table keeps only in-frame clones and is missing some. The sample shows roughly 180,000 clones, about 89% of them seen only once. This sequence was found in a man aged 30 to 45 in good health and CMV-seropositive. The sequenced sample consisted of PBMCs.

In nucleotides, the CDR3 is TGTGCCAGCAGCTTGCCTCGATCGTACCAAGAGACCCAGTACTTC. Encoded protein: CASSLPRSYQETQYF. The chain carries TRBV7-9 and TRBJ2-5; no clear D gene. This CDR3 comprises 15 residues. V lost 3 bases and J 0 bases, leaving 11 bases between the germline ends. CDR1 SEHNR and CDR2 FQNEAQ come from the germline V gene (reference sequence).